This TCR beta chain was identified in a study of a mutant IDH1 vaccine in newly diagnosed glioma. Regarding this clone: The antigen is undetermined.

Findings and limits, study-wide: Among all patients, vaccine-induced immune responses occurred in 90% to 95%.

Per the germline V gene, CDR1 is KGHSH and CDR2 is LQKENI. Trimming took off 3 bases at V and 5 bases at J, with 9 bases between the two ends. The CDR3 is 13 residues long. Some clones are missing from TCRdb's copy, which holds only in-frame ones; the method was immunoSEQ multiplex PCR. The sample has around 100,000 clones; nearly 90% are singletons. Specified time point: week 47, end of study. Vaccinated patients received 300 ug of mutant IDH1 20-mer peptide per dose, with topical imiquimod. The sequence derives from a woman aged 45 to 65 with glioma. The sequencing used PBMCs, collected from a glioma patient whose treatment included an IDH1 peptide vaccine. The genes are TRBV18 and TRBJ2-3; possible D gene TRBD1, 6 bases. CDR3 protein: CASSPDRQDTQYF. The DNA for the CDR3 is TGTGCCAGCTCACCGGACAGACAAGATACGCAGTATTTT.